This TCR beta chain was observed in a study of STAT5B mutations in CD4+ large granular lymphocyte leukemia. Study results and caveats: Roughly 27% of private leukemic clonotypes occurred rarely in other patients' non-leukemic repertoires. Compared with healthy controls (2/35), patient top clones favored TRBV06 (8/27).

Germline V gives CDR1 LGHNA, CDR2 YSLEER. CDR3 size: 15 residues. V lost 2 bases and J lost 0; bases outside the gene matches: 3. Control samples were healthy donors' buffy coats. On this clone: What it binds is not known.

The repertoire was sequenced with immunoSEQ multiplex PCR; TCRdb's copy has only in-frame clones and lacks some. The table shows 20,000 to 25,000 clones, with around 75% occurring only once. This TCR came from a human donor in good health. The specimen was CD4+ T cells from blood buffy coats. The chain combines TRBV4-3 with TRBJ1-2; 7 bases match TRBD1. The CDR3 DNA follows: TGCGCCAGCAGCCAATGGGACAGAGCTAACTATGGCTACACCTTC. It is translated as CASSQWDRANYGYTF.